The 25 T cell receptor beta chains in this list originate from one sample, sequenced in a study of cytomegalovirus exposure and HLA in healthy donors. TCRdb's copy holds only in-frame clones and misses some; the assay was immunoSEQ multiplex PCR. Of 55,000 to 75,000 clones listed, 85% to 95% are singletons. Sequenced: PBMCs. Receptors originate from a man aged 18 to 29 in good health and CMV-seropositive.

The chain's CDR3 is CARHRQGEAEAFF. As DNA, the CDR3 is TGTGCCAGGCATCGACAGGGGGAGGCTGAAGCTTTCTTT. The chain recombines TRBV2 with TRBJ1-1, with 9 bases that match TRBD1. Germline V gives CDR1 SNHLY, CDR2 FYNNEI. The CDR3 sequence is 13 residues long. Trimming at V came to 9 bases and at J to 6 bases, leaving 8 bases not matched to a gene.

The genes are TRBV19 and TRBJ1-2; no definite D call. The ends were cut back, 7 bases at V and 1 base at J, with 7 bases in the middle. The CDR3 totals 12 residues. Germline V gene sequence: CDR1 LNHDA, CDR2 SQIVND (reference sequence). Here the CDR3 DNA reads TGTGCCAGTACAGCGATTAACTATGGCTACACCTTC. This gives the protein CASTAINYGYTF. Full variable domain (remainder filled in from reference TRBV19 and TRBJ1-2): DGGITQSPKYLFRKEGQNVTLSCEQNLNHDAMYWYRQDPGQGLRLIYYSQIVNDFQKGDIAEGYSVSREKKESFPLTVTSAQKNPTAFYLCASTAINYGYTFGSGTRLTVV.

This clone was detected once. The chain has TRBV21-1 and TRBJ2-6; the DNA was not used to check the table's D call, TRBD2. TRBV21-1 is a known pseudogene. This CDR3 is built from 17 residues. The CDR3 sequence is CASREAGSLSGANVLTF. Written as DNA, the CDR3 is TGTGCCAGCAGAGAAGCGGGCTCCCTCTCTGGGGCCAACGTCCTGACTTTC.

This clone was counted once. DNA of the CDR3: TGTGCCAGCAGCCTGGACAGGGGGCAGTACAATGAGCAGTTCTTC. This encodes CASSLDRGQYNEQFF. V and J are TRBV7-9 and TRBJ2-1, with TRBD1 identical over 11 bases. This CDR3 has 15 amino acids. J lost 4 bases, V lost 5 bases, and 4 bases had no gene match. CDR1 and CDR2 from the germline V gene are SEHNR and FQNEAQ (reference sequence). The whole variable domain, filled in from reference TRBV7-9 and TRBJ2-1, reads DTGVSQNPRHKITKRGQNVTFRCDPISEHNRLYWYRQTLGQGPEFLTYFQNEAQLEKSRLLSDRFSAERPKGSFSTLEIQRTEQGDSAMYLCASSLDRGQYNEQFFGPGTRLTVL.

The genes are TRBV5-1 and TRBJ2-1; D is possibly TRBD1 (8 bases). V lost 9 bases, J lost 5 bases, and 18 bases lay in between. The CDR3 runs to 14 residues. Germline CDR1 is SGHRS and CDR2 is YFSETQ. The CDR3 is CATRSGTGNNEQFF. The CDR3 nucleotides read TGCGCCACCCGGAGCGGGACAGGTAACAATGAGCAGTTCTTC.

The CDR3 bases are TGTGCCAGCAGTGACCCGTCCCGAGCCCCCCCCCACCACAATGAGCAGTTCTTC. This sequence encodes CASSDPSRAPPHHNEQFF. The rearrangement uses TRBV6-4 and TRBJ2-1; the D is unclear. The CDR3 spans 18 residues. Looked up from germline, CDR1 is MRHNA and CDR2 is SNTAGT. V was clipped by 2 bases and J by 5 bases, with 22 bases between them.

This chain uses TRBV28 with TRBJ1-1, with no clear D. V lost 6 bases, J lost 0 bases, and 11 bases lay in between. The CDR3 consists of 14 residues. Per the germline V gene, CDR1 is MDHEN and CDR2 is SYDVKM. This CDR3 reads CASRHRRVNTEAFF. CDR3 sequence (DNA): TGTGCCAGCAGGCACCGACGGGTGAACACTGAAGCTTTCTTT.

The V call is TRBV5-4, the J call TRBJ2-7; tentatively, D is TRBD1 (6 bases). CDR3 length: 15 residues. Per germline, CDR1 SGHNT and CDR2 YYREEE (reference sequence). With 5 bases removed from V and 0 bases from J, the gap between germline ends came to 15 bases. The CDR3 nucleotides read TGTGCCAGCAGAACGGACAGCAAAAGCTCCTACGAGCAGTACTTC. Translation: CASRTDSKSSYEQYF.

The CDR3 region has the DNA TGTGCCAGCAGCCAAGGAACAGGTGCGACCTACGAGCAGTACTTC. It yields the protein CASSQGTGATYEQYF. V usage is TRBV7-8 and J usage is TRBJ2-7, with D maybe TRBD1 (5 bases). CDR3 length: 15 amino acids. Germline CDR1 reads SGHVS; CDR2 reads FQNEAQ. The ends were cut back, 5 bases at V and 2 bases at J, with 16 bases in the middle.

This chain joins TRBV27 and TRBJ2-3; 14 bases are a match to TRBD2. Germline lookup yields CDR1 MNHEY and CDR2 SMNVEV (reference sequence). This CDR3 comprises 16 residues. The trim removed 5 bases at V and 6 bases at J, leaving 7 bases unmatched. CDR3 sequence (DNA): TGTGCCAGCAGTCCCCTCGGACTAGCGGGGGGTGATACGCAGTATTTT. Amino acids: CASSPLGLAGGDTQYF.

The chain recombines TRBV4-1 with TRBJ2-5; TRBD2 agrees at 13 bases. Trimming removed 2 bases from V and 5 bases from J; junction bases left unmatched: 5. Germline V gene sequence: CDR1 MGHRA, CDR2 YSYEKL. The CDR3 loop spans 16 amino acids. CDR3 in amino acids: CASSQLGLAGLETQYF. In nucleotides, the CDR3 is TGCGCCAGCAGCCAATTGGGACTAGCGGGACTGGAGACCCAGTACTTC.

The chain is built from TRBV14 and TRBJ2-3; TRBD2 might be the D (6 bases). In germline, CDR1 is SGHDN, CDR2 FVKESK. CDR3 length: 17 residues. The V and J ends lost 5 bases and 6 bases respectively, with 24 bases between them. CDR3 sequence (DNA): TGTGCCAGCAGCGCAACAGCGGGCCTGGGGGGTTCGGATACGCAGTATTTT. Translating it yields CASSATAGLGGSDTQYF. Variable domain in full (rest from reference TRBV14 and TRBJ2-3): EAGVTQFPSHSVIEKGQTVTLRCDPISGHDNLYWYRRVMGKEIKFLLHFVKESKQDESGMPNNRFLAERTGGTYSTLKVQPAELEDSGVYFCASSATAGLGGSDTQYFGPGTRLTVL.

The chain joins TRBV4-1 to TRBJ2-5, with D possibly being TRBD2 (6 bases). The V gene's germline CDR1 is MGHRA and CDR2 YSYEKL. The CDR3 covers 17 residues. Trimming stripped 0 bases from V and 2 bases from J, with 16 bases between. CDR3 nucleotides: TGCGCCAGCAGCCAAGATCTCTTCTTCGCGGGACAAGAGACCCAGTACTTC. Protein product: CASSQDLFFAGQETQYF.

This clone was seen a single time. The chain has TRBV27 and TRBJ2-7, with D perhaps matching TRBD2 (5 bases). Trimming took off 6 bases at V and 6 bases at J, with 15 bases between the two ends. Looked up from germline, CDR1 is MNHEY and CDR2 is SMNVEV (reference sequence). The CDR3 has 13 amino acids. The CDR3 bases are TGTGCCAGCAGCGTCGGTGGAGGAGGCGAGCAGTACTTC. It yields the protein CASSVGGGGEQYF.

The chain combines TRBV11-1 with TRBJ2-1; 13 nucleotides match TRBD2. V was clipped by 10 bases and J by 6 bases; unmatched bases: 6. The CDR3 spans 14 residues. Germline loops: CDR1 SGHAT, CDR2 FQDESV (reference sequence). The CDR3 loop is CATSGLAGLNEQFF. The CDR3 DNA reads as TGTGCCACCTCGGGACTAGCGGGGCTCAATGAGCAGTTCTTC.

The V and J genes are TRBV18 and TRBJ2-7, with D possibly matching TRBD2 (7 bases). The CDR3 loop spans 16 amino acids. Trimming shortened V by 6 bases and J by 0 bases, and 18 bases separated the two germline ends. Per the germline V gene, CDR1 is KGHSH and CDR2 is LQKENI. The CDR3 DNA reads TGTGCCAGCTCGCCAAGGGGGGGGGATCCCTCCTACGAGCAGTACTTC. It is translated as CASSPRGGDPSYEQYF.

The J gene is TRBJ2-1, the V gene TRBV2; 7 bases are a match to TRBD1. CDR3 size: 14 residues. V lost 7 bases and J lost 7; bases outside the gene matches: 10. CDR1 and CDR2 from the germline V gene are SNHLY and FYNNEI. The CDR3 DNA is TGTGCCAGCACCACAGGGGTCCGTGGTAATGAGCAGTTCTTC. Its translation: CASTTGVRGNEQFF.

The chain links TRBV2 to TRBJ2-5; no reliable D call. Germline V CDR1 and CDR2: SNHLY, FYNNEI. V lost 2 bases, J lost 3 bases, and 10 bases lay in between. The CDR3 has 14 amino acids. For the CDR3, the DNA is TGTGCCAGCAGTGAACACTCCGAAGAAGAGACCCAGTACTTC. Protein sequence: CASSEHSEEETQYF. Combining the CDR3 with reference TRBV2 and TRBJ2-5 gives the whole variable domain EPEVTQTPSHQVTQMGQEVILRCVPISNHLYFYWYRQILGQKVEFLVSFYNNEISEKSEIFDDQFSVERPDGSNFTLKIRSTKLEDSAMYFCASSEHSEEETQYFGPGTRLLVL.

The chain couples TRBV10-3 to TRBJ2-4; 8 bases map to TRBD1. Germline CDR1 is ENHRY and CDR2 is SYGVKD. There are 15 residues in the CDR3. With 0 bases clipped from V and 5 bases from J, the junction kept 3 bases outside the gene matches. As DNA, the CDR3 is TGTGCCATCAGTGAGTCCGGGACAGGAGAAAACATTCAGTACTTC. This encodes CAISESGTGENIQYF.

The chain combines TRBV5-8 with TRBJ2-1; 15 nucleotides match TRBD2. This CDR3 is built from 16 residues. V lost 7 bases and J lost 7; bases outside the gene matches: 9. Germline V CDR1 and CDR2: SGHTS, YDEGEE. This CDR3 is CASGTSGRTSWNEQFF. CDR3 coding DNA: TGTGCCAGCGGGACTAGCGGGAGGACCTCCTGGAATGAGCAGTTCTTC.

In the case of this clone: Germline and junction disagree at one end, which may indicate a read error. The rearrangement uses TRBV6-1 and TRBJ1-6; D is undetermined. The CDR3 extends over 12 amino acids. From germline, CDR1 is MNHNS and CDR2 SASEGT. This CDR3 reads CASREGGSPLHF. For the CDR3, the DNA is TGTGCCAGCAGGGAAGGCGGTTCACCCCTCCACTTT.

This clone was observed once. The chain's CDR3 is CATTTGNEKLFF. The CDR3 DNA follows: TGTGCCACCACGACAGGGAATGAAAAACTGTTTTTT. This chain links TRBV28 with TRBJ1-4, with 7 positions matching TRBD1. The CDR3 is 12 residues long. Trimming removed 10 bases from V and 5 bases from J; junction bases left unmatched: 4. In germline, CDR1 is MDHEN, CDR2 SYDVKM.

The gene calls are TRBV5-1 and TRBJ2-5, with D possibly being TRBD1 (5 bases). Between the trimmed V and J ends, which lost 1 base and 5 bases, there was a span of 12 bases. The CDR3 is 14 amino acids. CDR1 SGHRS and CDR2 YFSETQ come from the germline V gene. CDR3 protein: CASSLFQGPETQYF. Written as DNA, the CDR3 is TGCGCCAGCAGCTTGTTTCAGGGTCCGGAGACCCAGTACTTC.

This chain connects TRBV11-2 to TRBJ1-2, with D perhaps TRBD1 (5 bases). There are 14 residues in the CDR3. The V gene's germline CDR1 is SGHAT and CDR2 FQNNGV. The germline V and J ends were trimmed by 0 bases and 6 bases, with 11 bases remaining between them. The DNA of the CDR3 is TGTGCCAGCAGCTTAGACAGGGTTAGGGATGGCTACACCTTC. Its protein product is CASSLDRVRDGYTF.

The chain employs TRBV9 and TRBJ2-7, with 10 positions matching TRBD2. J gave up 5 bases and V 7 bases, and 9 bases lay outside the gene matches. The length of the CDR3 is 14 residues. Germline-derived CDR1 and CDR2 are SGDLS and YYNGEE. CDR3 region: CASGPTSGSNEQYF. The CDR3 DNA reads TGTGCCAGCGGACCGACTAGCGGGTCTAACGAGCAGTACTTC.